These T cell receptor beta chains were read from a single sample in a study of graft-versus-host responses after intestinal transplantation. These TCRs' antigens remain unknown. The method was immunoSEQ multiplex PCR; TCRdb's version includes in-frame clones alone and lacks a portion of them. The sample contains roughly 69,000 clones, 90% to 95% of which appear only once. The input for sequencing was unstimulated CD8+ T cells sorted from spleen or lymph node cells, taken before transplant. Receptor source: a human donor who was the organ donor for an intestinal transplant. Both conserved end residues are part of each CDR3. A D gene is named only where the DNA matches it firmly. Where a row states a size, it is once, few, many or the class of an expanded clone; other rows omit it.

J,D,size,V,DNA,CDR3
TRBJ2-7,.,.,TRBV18,TGTGCCAGCTCACCCCAGACAGGTTCCTACGAGCAGTACTTC,CASSPQTGSYEQYF
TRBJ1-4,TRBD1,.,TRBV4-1,TGCGCCAGCAGCCAGCAGCCGGGACAGCGGAATGAAAAACTGTTTTTT,CASSQQPGQRNEKLFF
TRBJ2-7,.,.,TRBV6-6,TGTGCCAGCACCCTAAGTCTCGCTGGGCACGAGCAGTACTTC,CASTLSLAGHEQYF
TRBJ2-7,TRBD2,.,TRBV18,TGTGCCAGCTCACCACAGCGGGAGTCGTACGAGCAGTACTTC,CASSPQRESYEQYF
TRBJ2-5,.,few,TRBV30,TGTGCCTGGAGTGTAGTTTGGGCAGTGACCCAGTACTTC,CAWSVVWAVTQYF
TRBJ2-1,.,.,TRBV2,TGTGCCAGCAGTGAAAGGCGGTACAATGAGCAGTTCTTC,CASSERRYNEQFF
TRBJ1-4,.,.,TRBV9,TGTGCCAGCAGCGTGGGCGGAGGGACTAATGAAAAACTGTTTTTT,CASSVGGGTNEKLFF
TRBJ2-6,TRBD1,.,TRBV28,TGTGCCAGCAGTTTGCTGGGACAGGGCACCTCTGGGGCCAACGTCCTGACTTTC,CASSLLGQGTSGANVLTF
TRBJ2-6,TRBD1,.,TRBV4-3,TGCGCCAGCAGCAGCAGGGGACAGGGGGCTTCTGGGGCCAACGTCCTGACTTTC,CASSSRGQGASGANVLTF
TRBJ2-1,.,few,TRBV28,TGTGCCAGCACCTCCTTTCAGGGAATGGGTAATGAGCAGTTCTTC,CASTSFQGMGNEQFF
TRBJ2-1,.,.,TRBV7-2,TGTGCCAGCAGCTTTGAGGGGGTTCTATTCTACAATGAGCAGTTCTTC,CASSFEGVLFYNEQFF
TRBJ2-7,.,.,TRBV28,TGTGCCAGCAGTTCGTCGTACGAGCAGTACTTC,CASSSSYEQYF
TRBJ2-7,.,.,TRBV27,TGTGCCAGCAGTTCAACGAGCTCCTACGAGCAGTACTTC,CASSSTSSYEQYF
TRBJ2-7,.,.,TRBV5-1,TGCGCCAGCAGCCATACAGGGATCGCGTCCTACGAGCAGTACTTC,CASSHTGIASYEQYF
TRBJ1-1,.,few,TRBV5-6,TGTGCCAGCAGCCCGGGAGGGGAAAAAACTGAAGCTTTCTTT,CASSPGGEKTEAFF
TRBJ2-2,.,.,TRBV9,TGTGCCAGCAGCAACAATGAGGGTGGGGAGCTGTTTTTT,CASSNNEGGELFF
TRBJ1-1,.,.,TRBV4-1,TGCGCCAGCAGCCCTCGCGCGGGCACTGAAGCTTTCTTT,CASSPRAGTEAFF
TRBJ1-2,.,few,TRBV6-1,TGTGCCAGCAGTGATCCCGGCAGGGACTATGGCTACACCTTC,CASSDPGRDYGYTF
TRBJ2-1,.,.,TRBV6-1,TGTGCCAGCAGTGAAGTGGGAGGCGATGAGCAGTTCTTC,CASSEVGGDEQFF
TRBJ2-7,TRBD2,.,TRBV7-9,TGTGCCAGCAGCTCAGGGACTAGTGGCTACGAGCAGTACTTC,CASSSGTSGYEQYF
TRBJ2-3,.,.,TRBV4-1,TGCGCCAGCAGCCAGGACAGCACCTGGGACACAGATACGCAGTATTTT,CASSQDSTWDTDTQYF
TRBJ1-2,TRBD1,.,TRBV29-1,TGCAGCGTGACAGGGGGCTATGGCTACACCTTC,CSVTGGYGYTF
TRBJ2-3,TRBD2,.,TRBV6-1,TGTGCCAGCAGTGAAGCCCTAGCGGGAGCTGATACGCAGTATTTT,CASSEALAGADTQYF
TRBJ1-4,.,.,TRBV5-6,TGTGCCAGCAGCTTGGCGGGTCAAAAACTGTTTTTT,CASSLAGQKLFF
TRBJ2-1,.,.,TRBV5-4,TGTGCCAGCAGCGAGGACTTCAGCTCCTACAATGAGCAGTTCTTC,CASSEDFSSYNEQFF
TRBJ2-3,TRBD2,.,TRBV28,TGTGCCAGCAGTACGGGACTAGCGGGGGGAAGAGATACGCAGTATTTT,CASSTGLAGGRDTQYF
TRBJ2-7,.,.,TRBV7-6,TGTGCCAGCAGCTTGGGCGGACTGGACTCCTACGAGCAGTACTTC,CASSLGGLDSYEQYF